Listed below are T cell receptor beta chains from one sample, sequenced in a study of cytomegalovirus exposure and HLA in healthy donors. Assay used: immunoSEQ multiplex PCR; TCRdb lists only in-frame clones, some missing. Of more than 150,000 clones detected, about 85% appear once; the ten largest clones hold approximately 1.2%. The source material was PBMCs. The receptor set was obtained from a man aged 50 to 59 in good health and CMV-seropositive. The conserved cysteine and the conserved F or W are not part of the CDR3 here. The order of the fields is clone size, V gene, CDR3 protein. Some rows have no size entry. The others give once, few or many, or a class for an expanded clone.

.,TRBV10-1,ANSDDGHDYEQY
few,TRBV5-4,ASSLAAGGLETQY
.,TRBV28,ASSSTGPTKIANTGELF
.,TRBV30,ASGGAGSTYEQY
.,TRBV5-1,ASSLDLTGGFT
.,TRBV2,ASSARTSGYNEQF
.,TRBV11-2,ASSPREHDTEAF
few,TRBV29-1,SVGLGRGDTQY
once,TRBV5-1,ASSLGQGFYEQY
.,TRBV6-1,ASSDFYEQY
.,TRBV19,ASSIPSGGSYEQY
.,TRBV7-7,ASSLNPSGAYNEQF
.,TRBV10-3,AISEREPWNPLVRSVNQPQH
.,TRBV7-9,ASSLVGQGLGNEQF
.,TRBV15,ATRRRGTNEKLF
.,TRBV5-1,ASSYRGSQYYEQY
.,TRBV5-1,ASSPTGPNQPQH
.,TRBV27,ARHRGIYYSYEQY
.,TRBV27,ASSGPRDRGRKLF
.,TRBV27,ASSVETNTEAF
.,TRBV18,ASSPGSGSSYEQY
.,TRBV28,ASSSNGREGNTIY
.,TRBV6-1,ASSAPTRDEQY
.,TRBV10-3,AISGGAFSGGGTDTQY
.,TRBV5-1,ASSLEMRRAGYKNIQY
.,TRBV28,ASGGTPYGYT
few,TRBV7-8,ASSQNQGAYEQY
.,TRBV9,ASSVGGRGPYNEQF
few,TRBV7-3,ASTRGRDSGYT